A selection of T cell receptor beta chains follows, all from one sample in a study of T cell changes during pregnancy in multiple sclerosis. The table came from immunoSEQ multiplex PCR; TCRdb's copy has only in-frame clones and leaves some out. The sample holds around 85,000 clones, 91% seen once. Sequencing was performed on PBMCs, taken in the first trimester of pregnancy. Every receptor here comes from a female donor in good health, serving as a control in a pregnancy study. Some clones in this sample may be carry-over from other donors' samples. The CDR3 runs from the conserved cysteine through the conserved F or W.

TRBJ1-5 TRBV6-5 CASSLGVRQPQHF
TRBJ2-5 TRBV7-8 CASSLGPQETQYF
TRBJ2-7 TRBV27 CASSHRGAYEQYF
TRBJ2-5 TRBV5-1 CASSMGLAEETQYF
TRBJ1-6 TRBV2 CATPDGDNSPLHF
TRBJ2-5 TRBV29-1 CSAATGSNPETQYF
TRBJ2-5 TRBV18 CASSFTGPGLAGGQETQYF
TRBJ2-3 TRBV27 CASSTGTSGGASDTQYF
TRBJ2-7 TRBV7-2 CASSKTGDRGLYEQYF
TRBJ2-1 TRBV4-1 CASTDYNEQFF
TRBJ2-3 TRBV7-9 CASSVRLVDTQYF
TRBJ2-6 TRBV29-1 CSVAVGANVLTF
TRBJ2-2 TRBV5-1 CASSFDPGQAYTGELFF
TRBJ2-1 TRBV6-5 CASSDGRGWFF
TRBJ1-5 TRBV18 CASSQGQHRNQPQHF
TRBJ2-1 TRBV7-3 CASSSGGGREQFF